Following are 21 T cell receptor beta chains from one sample sequenced in a study of cytomegalovirus exposure and HLA in healthy donors. 13 Jbeta primers and 60 Vbeta primers were used for the PCR. The table came from immunoSEQ multiplex PCR; TCRdb's copy has only in-frame clones and leaves some out. Among more than 45,000 clones listed, about 82% were seen once. Sequenced material: PBMCs. The receptors here all came from a man aged 25-45 years in good health and CMV-seronegative.

V and J are TRBV5-6 and TRBJ2-5, with unresolved D. The germline V gene has CDR1 SGHDT and CDR2 YYEEEE. Trimming removed 3 bases at V and 11 bases at J, with 14 bases between. This CDR3 comprises 12 residues. This CDR3 is CASSWALSQQYF. The CDR3 DNA reads TGTGCCAGCAGCTGGGCCTTATCTCAGCAGTACTTC.

The rearrangement joins TRBV19 to TRBJ2-7; unclear D gene. Trimming removed 3 bases from V and 7 bases from J, with 10 bases in between. This CDR3 contains 12 residues. The V gene's germline CDR1 is LNHDA and CDR2 SQIVND (reference sequence). In nucleotides, the CDR3 is TGTGCCAGTAGTATTCCAGGCAGGGAGCAGTACTTC. This codes for CASSIPGREQYF.

The chain couples TRBV5-1 to TRBJ1-2; 9 bases align to TRBD1. Germline V gene lookup returns CDR1 SGHRS and CDR2 YFSETQ. The CDR3 runs to 14 residues. J lost 8 bases, V lost 2 bases, and 7 bases had no gene match. CDR3 residues: CASSLTGTGKGYTF. The CDR3 DNA reads TGCGCCAGCAGCTTAACCGGGACAGGGAAAGGCTACACCTTC.

This clone was seen a few times. The chain combines TRBV5-1 with TRBJ2-1; 8 positions match TRBD2. The trim removed 0 bases at V and 6 bases at J, leaving 8 bases unmatched. The germline V gene encodes CDR1 SGHRS and CDR2 YFSETQ. The CDR3 covers 16 residues. CDR3 nucleotides: TGCGCCAGCAGCTTGGGTTCGCTAGCGGGTCGCAATGAGCAGTTCTTC. Its protein is CASSLGSLAGRNEQFF.

V is TRBV19 and J is TRBJ1-2, with TRBD1 identical over 7 bases. Germline CDR1 is LNHDA and CDR2 is SQIVND (reference sequence). J lost 2 bases, V lost 10 bases, and 10 bases had no gene match. The CDR3 totals 14 residues. Here the CDR3 DNA reads TGTGCCATTGGTCCGGACAGGTTAAACTATGGCTACACCTTC. Its translation: CAIGPDRLNYGYTF. The whole variable domain, filled in from reference TRBV19 and TRBJ1-2, reads DGGITQSPKYLFRKEGQNVTLSCEQNLNHDAMYWYRQDPGQGLRLIYYSQIVNDFQKGDIAEGYSVSREKKESFPLTVTSAQKNPTAFYLCAIGPDRLNYGYTFGSGTRLTVV.

The chain links TRBV6-1 to TRBJ2-2; the D is unclear. Trimming cost V 5 bases and J 3 bases, with 7 bases left between them. Germline CDR1 and CDR2: MNHNS and SASEGT. The CDR3 sequence is 13 residues long. This CDR3 is CASSTQDTGELFF. CDR3 nucleotides: TGTGCCAGCAGTACACAAGACACCGGGGAGCTGTTTTTT.

This clone was seen a single time. The chain combines TRBV6-5 with TRBJ1-2; D remains unclear. The CDR3 sequence is 15 residues long. Germline CDR1 MNHEY, CDR2 SVGAGI. Trimming removed 0 bases from V and 3 bases from J, with 11 bases in between. CDR3 nucleotide sequence: TGTGCCAGCAGTTACTCGAAGCCGAGGGACTATGGCTACACCTTC. It translates to CASSYSKPRDYGYTF.

This chain links TRBV13 with TRBJ1-2; D might be TRBD1 (5 bases). Germline CDR1 is PRHDT and CDR2 is FYEKMQ (reference sequence). This CDR3 is 13 amino acids long. Trimming left V 7 bases short and J 2 bases short, with 11 bases between. As DNA, the CDR3 is TGTGCCAGCACCCTCGGGGGGAACTATGGCTACACCTTC. Its protein is CASTLGGNYGYTF.

This chain uses TRBV2 with TRBJ2-5; D not resolved. Gene TRBJ2-7 matches the end of the DNA better, so the J call may be wrong. Germline CDR1 SNHLY, CDR2 FYNNEI. The CDR3 sequence is 14 residues long. CDR3 sequence reads: CASSDVVGSYEQYF. The CDR3 DNA reads TGTGCCAGCAGTGACGTAGTGGGCTCCTACGAGCAGTACTTC.

This clone was observed a handful of times. The rearrangement joins TRBV5-4 to TRBJ1-2; 9 nucleotides align to TRBD1. V dropped 2 bases and J dropped 4; count of bases not matched to a gene: 6. The germline gives CDR1 SGHNT, CDR2 YYREEE (reference sequence). The CDR3 is made up of 15 amino acids. The CDR3 DNA follows: TGTGCCAGCAGCTTATACAGGGGGCGCGGCTATGGCTACACCTTC. Translated: CASSLYRGRGYGYTF.

The V gene is TRBV7-6, the J gene TRBJ2-3; 11 bases map to TRBD1. V lost 5 bases and J lost 4; bases outside the gene matches: 8. The CDR3 totals 16 residues. Germline V lookup: CDR1 SGHVS, CDR2 FNYEAQ. The CDR3 DNA follows: TGTGCCAGCAGCCTCGAAAAGGACAGGGGGCCAGATACGCAGTATTTT. It specifies CASSLEKDRGPDTQYF.

The chain carries TRBV11-3 and TRBJ2-3, with TRBD2 matching over 11 bases. CDR1 and CDR2 (germline): SGHNT, YENEEA. The CDR3 loop spans 18 amino acids. V lost 1 base, J lost 2 bases, and 8 bases stayed unmatched. As DNA, the CDR3 is TGTGCCAGCAGCTTAGGGGTTTCGGGACTAGCGGACACAGATACGCAGTATTTT. This translates into CASSLGVSGLADTDTQYF.

The J gene is TRBJ1-2, the V gene TRBV30, with 7 bases identical to TRBD1. Germline trimming cut 3 bases from V and 2 bases from J; bases unmatched to any gene: 9. This CDR3 is built from 15 residues. Per germline, CDR1 GTSNPN and CDR2 SVGIG (reference sequence). The CDR3: CAWSGYRGLNYGYTF. CDR3 coding DNA: TGTGCCTGGAGCGGTTACAGGGGATTGAACTATGGCTACACCTTC.

This clone was counted between two and nine times. The J gene is TRBJ1-6, the V gene TRBV5-6; TRBD1 is a possible D gene (5 bases). Trimming pared 4 bases from V and 6 bases from J, leaving 11 bases between. CDR1 SGHDT and CDR2 YYEEEE come from the germline V gene. The CDR3 extends over 14 amino acids. This CDR3 is CASSQGLLNSPLHF. The CDR3 region has the DNA TGTGCCAGCAGCCAGGGACTGCTTAATTCACCCCTCCACTTT.

V gene TRBV4-2 combines with J gene TRBJ2-1, with no clear D. The germline V and J ends were trimmed by 4 bases and 5 bases, with 12 bases remaining between them. The CDR3 is 14 residues long. Germline V gives CDR1 LGHNA, CDR2 YNFKEQ. The CDR3 spells CASSPTQPNNEQFF. CDR3 bases: TGTGCCAGCAGCCCTACACAGCCAAACAATGAGCAGTTCTTC.

The genes are TRBV28 and TRBJ1-1; 8 nucleotides match TRBD1. Per germline, CDR1 MDHEN and CDR2 SYDVKM. The CDR3 is made up of 14 amino acids. The ends lost 4 bases at V and 11 bases at J; junction bases unmatched: 12. This CDR3 reads CASSSGGAGFRAFF. The CDR3 region has the DNA TGTGCCAGCAGTTCAGGGGGCGCGGGCTTCCGGGCTTTCTTT.

The rearrangement links TRBV2 to TRBJ2-1; D remains unclear. Trimming took 1 base from V and 0 from J, leaving 4 bases between them. This CDR3 has 14 amino acids. The germline gives CDR1 SNHLY, CDR2 FYNNEI. Here the CDR3 DNA reads TGTGCCAGCAGTGAAGACAGCTCCTACAATGAGCAGTTCTTC. Translated, it gives CASSEDSSYNEQFF. Full variable domain (rest looked up from reference TRBV2 and TRBJ2-1): EPEVTQTPSHQVTQMGQEVILRCVPISNHLYFYWYRQILGQKVEFLVSFYNNEISEKSEIFDDQFSVERPDGSNFTLKIRSTKLEDSAMYFCASSEDSSYNEQFFGPGTRLTVL.

This rearrangement joins TRBV30 to TRBJ2-5; no clear D. The CDR3 is made up of 14 amino acids. Trimming took off 0 bases at V and 1 base at J, with 9 bases between the two ends. Germline values: CDR1 GTSNPN, CDR2 SVGIG (reference sequence). The CDR3 sequence: CAWSVGVPQETQYF. The CDR3 DNA sequence: TGTGCCTGGAGTGTAGGAGTCCCCCAAGAGACCCAGTACTTC.

This clone has a handful of counts. The rearrangement links TRBV30 to TRBJ1-1; D unclear. The CDR3 loop spans 15 amino acids. The germline V gene has CDR1 GTSNPN and CDR2 SVGIG (reference sequence). The V end lost 0 bases, the J end lost 0 bases, and 11 bases lay between the germline ends. In nucleotides, the CDR3 is TGTGCCTGGAGTGTACGGAGCGGAATGAACACTGAAGCTTTCTTT. This codes for CAWSVRSGMNTEAFF.

This rearrangement joins TRBV7-9 to TRBJ2-2, with 10 bases aligning to TRBD1. The germline V gene has CDR1 SEHNR and CDR2 FQNEAQ (reference sequence). The V and J ends lost 3 bases and 5 bases, in that order; junction bases with no gene match: 6. The CDR3 extends over 16 amino acids. CDR3 amino acids: CASSLRDRGVTGELFF. For the CDR3, the DNA is TGTGCCAGCAGCTTGAGGGACAGGGGTGTGACCGGGGAGCTGTTTTTT.

This chain uses TRBV7-6 with TRBJ1-5; 9 bases map to TRBD1. Germline-derived CDR1 and CDR2 are SGHVS and FNYEAQ. The J segment lost 4 bases and the V segment lost 5 bases, leaving 9 bases of the junction unmatched. The CDR3 has 16 amino acids. Here the CDR3 DNA reads TGTGCCAGCAGCGCACAGACAGGGGGGGTAAATCAGCCCCAGCATTTT. This encodes CASSAQTGGVNQPQHF.